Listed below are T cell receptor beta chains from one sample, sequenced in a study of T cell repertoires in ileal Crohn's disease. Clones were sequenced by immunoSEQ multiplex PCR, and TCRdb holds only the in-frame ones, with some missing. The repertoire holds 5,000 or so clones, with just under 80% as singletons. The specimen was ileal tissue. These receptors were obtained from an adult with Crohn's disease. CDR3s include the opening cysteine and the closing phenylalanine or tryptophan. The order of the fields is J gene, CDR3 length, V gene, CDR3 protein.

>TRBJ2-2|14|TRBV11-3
CASGPGQNTGELFF
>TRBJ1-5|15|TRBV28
CASSPPQGRNQPQHF
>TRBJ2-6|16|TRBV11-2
CASSADGVSGANVLTF
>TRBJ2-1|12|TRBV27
CASSPQGKGQFF
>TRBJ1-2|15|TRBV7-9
CASSLAGGHAAGYTF
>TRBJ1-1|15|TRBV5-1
CASSRGQIMNTEAFF
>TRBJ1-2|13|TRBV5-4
CASSPGTNYGYTF
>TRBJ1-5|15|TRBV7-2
CASSREGHSNQPQHF
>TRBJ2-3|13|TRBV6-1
CASRGGPTDTQYF
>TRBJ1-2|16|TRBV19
CASSNHETSGRYGYTF
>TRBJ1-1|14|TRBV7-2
CASSLQQGGTEAFF
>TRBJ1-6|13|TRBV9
CASSARSDSPLHF
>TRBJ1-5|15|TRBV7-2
CASSRGQGANQPQHF
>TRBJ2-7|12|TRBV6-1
CASIWGGYEQYF
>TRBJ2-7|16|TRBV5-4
CASSSWAYQGSYEQYF
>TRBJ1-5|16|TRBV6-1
CASSEALRGARGPQHF
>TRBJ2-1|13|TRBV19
CASSPQGSGEQFF
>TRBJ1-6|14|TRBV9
CASSVGGVDSPLHF
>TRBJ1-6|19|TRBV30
CAWNGQVSLYSSYNSPLHF
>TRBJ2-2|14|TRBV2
CASSEARGPGELFF
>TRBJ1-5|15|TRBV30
CAWSVGTGANQPQHF
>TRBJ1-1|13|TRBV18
CASSPGMNTEAFF
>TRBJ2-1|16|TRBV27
CASSPRDRGLNNEQFF
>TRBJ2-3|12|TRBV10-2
CASSASPDTQYF
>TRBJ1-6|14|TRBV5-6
CASSSTGRNSPLHF
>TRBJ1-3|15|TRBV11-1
CASSLIEGSGNTIYF
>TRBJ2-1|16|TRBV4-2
CASSQDLRGSYNEQFF
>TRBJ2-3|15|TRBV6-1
CAAGLAGALTDTQYF
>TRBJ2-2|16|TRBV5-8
CASSFATSERTGELFF
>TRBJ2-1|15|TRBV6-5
CASSYRESSYNEQFF
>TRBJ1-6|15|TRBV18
CASSPSDRTNSPLHF
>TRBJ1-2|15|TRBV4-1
CASSQDVAANYGYTF
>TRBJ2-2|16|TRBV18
CASSQETSLNTGELFF
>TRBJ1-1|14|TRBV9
CASSPGGVNTEAFF
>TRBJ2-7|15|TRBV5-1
CASSTPGRETYEQYF
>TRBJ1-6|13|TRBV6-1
CASSQRGDSPLHF
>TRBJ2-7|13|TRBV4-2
CASSQGLAYEQYF
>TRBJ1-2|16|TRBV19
CASSIGKTVYNYGYTF
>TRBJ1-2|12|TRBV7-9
CASSLSVDGYTF
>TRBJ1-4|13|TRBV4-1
CASSARDNEKLFF
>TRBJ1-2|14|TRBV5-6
CASSSTGGADGYTF
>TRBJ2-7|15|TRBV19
CASSQRTGVTYEQYF
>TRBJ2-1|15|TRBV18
CASSPTGISYNEQFF
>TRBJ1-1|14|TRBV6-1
CASSTSRGSTEAFF